The 5 T cell receptor beta chains below were found in one sample sequenced in a study of blood T cell repertoires in COVID-19. The table came from immunoSEQ multiplex PCR; TCRdb's copy has only in-frame clones and leaves some out. The data contain about 70,000 clones, approximately 88% of them singletons. The specimen was peripheral blood. These receptors all stem from a human donor in a cohort sampled during active COVID-19.

V gene TRBV4-1 combines with J gene TRBJ1-4, with 7 bases lining up with TRBD1. With 3 bases clipped from V and 3 bases from J, the junction kept 4 bases outside the gene matches. The CDR3 loop spans 15 amino acids. Germline CDR1 MGHRA, CDR2 YSYEKL. CDR3 amino acids: CASSQPTGSNEKLFF. The CDR3 DNA sequence: TGCGCCAGCAGCCAGCCGACAGGGTCTAATGAAAAACTGTTTTTT.

V is TRBV21-1 and J is TRBJ1-6. TRBV21-1 is marked as a pseudogene. There are 15 residues in the CDR3. The CDR3 region is CASSNRDNYNSPLHF. The CDR3 DNA follows: TGTGCCAGCAGCAACCGGGATAACTATAATTCACCCCTCCACTTT.

The chain recombines TRBV5-6 with TRBJ1-4; 9 bases agree with TRBD1. The trim removed 4 bases at V and 8 bases at J, leaving 12 bases unmatched. Per the germline V gene, CDR1 is SGHDT and CDR2 is YYEEEE. CDR3 length: 16 amino acids. The CDR3 bases are TGTGCCAGCAGCCCTAACAGGGGGCGAAGCGGAGAAAAACTGTTTTTT. Translated, it gives CASSPNRGRSGEKLFF.

The V call is TRBV5-1, the J call TRBJ2-7; D may be TRBD2 (5 bases). V lost 0 bases to trimming and J lost 5 bases, with 12 bases between them. This CDR3 has 14 residues. Germline V lookup: CDR1 SGHRS, CDR2 YFSETQ. The CDR3 DNA reads as TGCGCCAGCAGCTTGGAATGGCCGCGGGACGAGCAGTACTTC. This codes for CASSLEWPRDEQYF.

The table lists this clone with a count of one. V and J are TRBV28 and TRBJ2-7, with 9 nucleotides matching TRBD1. This CDR3 has 13 amino acids. V shed 7 bases and J 1 base; nucleotides not matched to a gene: 2. In germline, CDR1 is MDHEN, CDR2 SYDVKM. For the CDR3, the DNA is TGTGCCAGCACCGGGACAGGGTCCTACGAGCAGTACTTC. Protein sequence: CASTGTGSYEQYF.